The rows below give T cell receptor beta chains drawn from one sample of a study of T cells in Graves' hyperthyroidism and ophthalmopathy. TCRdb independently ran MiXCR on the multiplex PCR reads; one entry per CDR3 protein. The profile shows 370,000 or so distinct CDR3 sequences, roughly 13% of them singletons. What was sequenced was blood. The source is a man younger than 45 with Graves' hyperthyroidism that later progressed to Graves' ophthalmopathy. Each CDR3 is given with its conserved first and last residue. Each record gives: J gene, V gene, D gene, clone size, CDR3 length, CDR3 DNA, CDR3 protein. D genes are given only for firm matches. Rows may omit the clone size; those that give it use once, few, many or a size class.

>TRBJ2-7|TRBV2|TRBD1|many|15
TGTGCCAGCAGCGACGGACAGGGGAGAACCTACGAGCAGTACTTC
CASSDGQGRTYEQYF
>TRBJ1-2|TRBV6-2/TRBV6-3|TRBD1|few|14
TGTGCCAGCAGTACACAAGCTGAGGGGGCTGGCTACACCTTC
CASSTQAEGAGYTF
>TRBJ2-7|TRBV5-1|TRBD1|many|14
TGCGCCAGCAGCTTGGGGACAGGGCTTTCCGAGCAGTACTTC
CASSLGTGLSEQYF
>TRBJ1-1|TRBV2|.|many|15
TGTGCCAGCAGGAGAAACGGGGATAGGAACACTGAAGCTTTCTTT
CASRRNGDRNTEAFF
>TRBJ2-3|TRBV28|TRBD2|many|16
TGTGCCAGCAGAGTGCTAGCGGGGGGGCCTGCAGATACGCAGTATTTT
CASRVLAGGPADTQYF
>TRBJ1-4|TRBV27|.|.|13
TGTGCCAGCCAAGGGCACACTAATGAAAAACTGTTTTTT
CASQGHTNEKLFF
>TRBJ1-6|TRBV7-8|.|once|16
TGTGCCAGCAGCCAACCCGGGACATTGGGCCTTTCACCCCTCCACTTT
CASSQPGTLGLSPLHF
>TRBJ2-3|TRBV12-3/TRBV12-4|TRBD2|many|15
TGTGCCAGCAGTCAACTCGGGAGGGGCCATCATACGCAGTATTTT
CASSQLGRGHHTQYF
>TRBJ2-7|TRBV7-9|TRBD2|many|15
TGTGCCAGCAGCTTAGCGCTCAGCGGGGGGGACGAGCAGTACTTC
CASSLALSGGDEQYF
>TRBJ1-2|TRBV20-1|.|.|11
TGCAGTGCTTCTCCCCCGAGGGGCTACACCTTC
CSASPPRGYTF
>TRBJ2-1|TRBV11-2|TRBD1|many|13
TGTGCCACCCCGGGACAGGGGGCCGATGAGCAGTTCTTC
CATPGQGADEQFF
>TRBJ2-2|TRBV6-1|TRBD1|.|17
TGTGCCAGCAGCCCCCACGACAGGGGGCTTTTCACCGGGGAGCTGTTTTTT
CASSPHDRGLFTGELFF
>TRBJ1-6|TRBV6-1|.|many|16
TGTGCCAGCAGTACCCGCAGGGGCACCTATAATTCACCCCTCCACTTT
CASSTRRGTYNSPLHF
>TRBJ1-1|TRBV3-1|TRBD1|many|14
TGTGCCAGCAGCCGTTCACAGGGGCGGACTGAAGCTTTCTTT
CASSRSQGRTEAFF
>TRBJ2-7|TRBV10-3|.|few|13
TGTGCCATCAGTGTAAATACGGGAGACGAGCAGTACTTC
CAISVNTGDEQYF
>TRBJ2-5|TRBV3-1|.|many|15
TGTGCCAGCAGCCAAGTGATGCAGGGCCGGGAGACCCAGTACTTC
CASSQVMQGRETQYF
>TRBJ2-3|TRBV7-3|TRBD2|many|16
TGTGCCAGCAGCCCGCGGACTAGCGGGTTACCAGATACGCAGTATTTT
CASSPRTSGLPDTQYF
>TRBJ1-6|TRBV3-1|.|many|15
TGTGCCAGCAGCCAAGTAGGGGGTTATAATTCACCCCTCCACTTT
CASSQVGGYNSPLHF
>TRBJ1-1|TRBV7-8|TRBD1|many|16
TGTGCCAGCAGCTTTGCCAGGGGGATCGGGAACACTGAAGCTTTCTTT
CASSFARGIGNTEAFF
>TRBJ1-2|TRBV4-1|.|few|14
TGCGCCAGCAGCCAAGTAACAGGGAACTATGGCTACACCTTC
CASSQVTGNYGYTF
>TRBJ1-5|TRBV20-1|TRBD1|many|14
TGCAGTGCCAGGGGACAGGGGGACTTTCAGCCCCAGCATTTT
CSARGQGDFQPQHF
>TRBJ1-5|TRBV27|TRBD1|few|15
TGTGCCAGCAGTTCAAACAGGGGGCGGATGCAGCCCCAGCATTTT
CASSSNRGRMQPQHF
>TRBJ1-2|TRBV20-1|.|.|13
TGCAGTGCGAGTAACTCGCAGGGGAGTGGCTACACCTTC
CSASNSQGSGYTF
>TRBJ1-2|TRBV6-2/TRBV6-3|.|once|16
TGTGCCAGCAGTTACCCGTACTTGACAGAAAACTATGGCTACACCTTC
CASSYPYLTENYGYTF
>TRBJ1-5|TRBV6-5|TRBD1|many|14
TGTGCCAGCAGTTGGACAGGAGTAAATCAGCCCCAGCATTTT
CASSWTGVNQPQHF
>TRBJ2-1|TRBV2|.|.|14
TGTGCCAGCAGACTCACCGACGTTCGAGGTGAGCAGTTCTTC
CASRLTDVRGEQFF
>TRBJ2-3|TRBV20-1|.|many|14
TGCAGTGCTAGAGGCGGGCCCTACACAGATACGCAGTATTTT
CSARGGPYTDTQYF
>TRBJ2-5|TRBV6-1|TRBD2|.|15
TGTGCCAGCAGTGCTAGCGGGGGGGCCCGTGAGACCCAGTACTTC
CASSASGGARETQYF
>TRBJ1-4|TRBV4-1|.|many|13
TGCGCCAGCACCCGACAGATTAGTGAAAAACTGTTTTTT
CASTRQISEKLFF
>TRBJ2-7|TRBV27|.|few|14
TGTGCCAGCAGTTTAAGCCTCCAAGTGTACGAGCAGTACTTC
CASSLSLQVYEQYF
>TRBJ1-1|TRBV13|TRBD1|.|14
TGTGCCAGCAGAACGACAGGGGCTGACACTGAAGCTTTCTTT
CASRTTGADTEAFF
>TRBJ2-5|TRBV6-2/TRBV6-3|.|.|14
TGTGCCAGCAGTTACTCGACGTCCGGGTTAACCCAGTACTTC
CASSYSTSGLTQYF
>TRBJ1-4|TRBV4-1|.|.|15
TGCGCCAGCAGCCGAACACTTGCAACTAATGAAAAACTGTTTTTT
CASSRTLATNEKLFF